A single sample gave rise to the 9 T cell receptor beta chains below, sequenced in a study of Ad26.COV2.S vaccination and SARS-CoV-2 variants. Only in-frame clones appear in the TCRdb table, and some are missing; sequencing was by immunoSEQ multiplex PCR. The profile shows around 320,000 clones, roughly 86% of them singletons. Documented treatment: roughly 19 received Ad26.COV2.S at low or high dose, single or two shots; 5 received placebo; per-sample allocation not given. Day 63 after the first injection of vaccine or placebo was the sampling time. Sequenced material: peripheral blood, taken in a trial of Ad26.COV2.S vaccine versus placebo. The receptors come from a person between 18 and 65 years old who received the Ad26.COV2.S COVID-19 vaccine or a placebo.

This clone was counted only a few times. V and J are TRBV7-9 and TRBJ1-5; a weak D match, TRBD1 (6 bases). The CDR3 length is 14 residues. The germline CDR1 and CDR2 sequences are SEHNR and FQNEAQ (reference sequence). The V end lost 1 base, the J end lost 5 bases, and 9 bases lay between the germline ends. CDR3: CASSLGGGHQPQHF. CDR3 nucleotides: TGTGCCAGCAGCTTAGGGGGGGGCCATCAGCCCCAGCATTTT.

The chain has TRBV18 and TRBJ2-1; D gene ambiguous. Between the trimmed V and J ends, which lost 3 bases and 8 bases, there was a span of 8 bases. The CDR3 loop spans 12 amino acids. Germline CDR1 and CDR2: KGHSH and LQKENI. The CDR3 region has the DNA TGTGCCAGCTCACCTACTACAGATGAGCAGTTCTTC. Amino acid sequence: CASSPTTDEQFF.

The V and J genes are TRBV30 and TRBJ1-3; D perhaps matches TRBD1 (5 bases). The germline V gene encodes CDR1 GTSNPN and CDR2 SVGIG (reference sequence). CDR3 length: 13 amino acids. Trimming shortened V by 1 base and J by 3 bases, and 7 bases separated the two germline ends. The CDR3 DNA reads as TGTGCCTGGAGTGCGGGGCTTGGAAACACCATATATTTT. This sequence encodes CAWSAGLGNTIYF.

This chain connects TRBV7-3 to TRBJ1-5; possible D gene TRBD1, 5 bases. V was trimmed by 5 bases and J by 5 bases, leaving 10 bases between them. This CDR3 is built from 13 residues. The germline CDR1 and CDR2 sequences are SGHTA and FQGTGA. This CDR3 reads CASSISRDQPQHF. The CDR3 DNA reads as TGTGCCAGCAGCATTAGCAGGGATCAGCCCCAGCATTTT. The full variable domain, rest sourced from reference TRBV7-3 and TRBJ1-5, is GAGVSQTPSNKVTEKGKYVELRCDPISGHTALYWYRQSLGQGPEFLIYFQGTGAADDSGLPNDRFFAVRPEGSVSTLKIQRTERGDSAVYLCASSISRDQPQHFGDGTRLSIL.

The V call is TRBV18, the J call TRBJ1-1; D unresolved. There are 14 residues in the CDR3. Germline lookup yields CDR1 KGHSH and CDR2 LQKENI. With 2 bases removed from V and 1 base from J, the gap between germline ends came to 8 bases. The chain's CDR3 is CASSPFPGNTEAFF. Here the CDR3 DNA reads TGTGCCAGCTCACCATTTCCGGGGAACACTGAAGCTTTCTTT. The whole variable domain, remainder taken from reference TRBV18 and TRBJ1-1, is NAGVMQNPRHLVRRRGQEARLRCSPMKGHSHVYWYRQLPEEGLKFMVYLQKENIIDESGMPKERFSAEFPKEGPSILRIQQVVRGDSAAYFCASSPFPGNTEAFFGQGTRLTVV.

This chain connects TRBV3-1 (or the pseudogene TRBV3-2) to TRBJ1-1; D not resolved. This CDR3 is built from 16 residues. V was pared by 3 bases and J by 7 bases, with 21 bases between. Germline CDR1 LGHDT, CDR2 YNNKEL (reference sequence). CDR3 protein: CASSQSGLSREGEAFF. The CDR3 DNA reads as TGTGCCAGCAGCCAGTCGGGCCTAAGTAGGGAGGGTGAAGCTTTCTTT.

The chain recombines TRBV27 with TRBJ2-7, with 7 bases that match TRBD1. Germline lookup yields CDR1 MNHEY and CDR2 SMNVEV (reference sequence). V lost 3 bases to trimming and J lost 4 bases; unmatched junction nucleotides: 6. This CDR3 contains 14 residues. CDR3 region: CASSLTATGYEQYF. CDR3 in DNA: TGTGCCAGCAGTTTGACAGCGACAGGGTACGAGCAGTACTTC.

This chain joins TRBV5-4 and TRBJ1-4; D unclear. V was clipped by 0 bases and J by 2 bases, with 8 bases between them. Germline assignment: CDR1 SGHNT and CDR2 YYREEE (reference sequence). This CDR3 has 15 residues. As DNA, the CDR3 is TGTGCCAGCAGCTTGGCTGAGGAGACTAATGAAAAACTGTTTTTT. This encodes CASSLAEETNEKLFF.

The chain carries TRBV6-4 and TRBJ1-1; tentative D call: TRBD1 (5 bases). Trimming removed 3 bases at V and 5 bases at J, with 16 bases between. The CDR3 covers 15 residues. From germline, CDR1 is MRHNA and CDR2 SNTAGT. The CDR3 DNA reads TGTGCCAGCAGTGAGTTTTGGGCGGGGGAAACTGAAGCTTTCTTT. Its protein is CASSEFWAGETEAFF.